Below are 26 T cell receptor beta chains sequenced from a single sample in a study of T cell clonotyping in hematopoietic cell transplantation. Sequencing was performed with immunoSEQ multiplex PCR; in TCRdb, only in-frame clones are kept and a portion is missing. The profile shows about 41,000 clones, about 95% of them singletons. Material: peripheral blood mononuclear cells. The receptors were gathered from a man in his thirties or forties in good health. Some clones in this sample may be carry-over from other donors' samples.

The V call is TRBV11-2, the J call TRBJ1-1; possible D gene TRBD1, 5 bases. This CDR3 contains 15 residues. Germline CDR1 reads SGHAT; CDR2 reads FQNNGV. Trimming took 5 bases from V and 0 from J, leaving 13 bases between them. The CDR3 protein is CASSPAGTMNTEAFF. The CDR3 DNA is TGTGCCAGCAGCCCCGCGGGGACCATGAACACTGAAGCTTTCTTT.

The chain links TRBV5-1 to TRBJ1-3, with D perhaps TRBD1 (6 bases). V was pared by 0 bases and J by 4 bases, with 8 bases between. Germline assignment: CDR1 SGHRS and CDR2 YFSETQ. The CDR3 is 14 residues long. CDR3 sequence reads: CASSLGGGGNTIYF. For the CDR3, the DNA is TGCGCCAGCAGCTTGGGAGGGGGAGGAAACACCATATATTTT.

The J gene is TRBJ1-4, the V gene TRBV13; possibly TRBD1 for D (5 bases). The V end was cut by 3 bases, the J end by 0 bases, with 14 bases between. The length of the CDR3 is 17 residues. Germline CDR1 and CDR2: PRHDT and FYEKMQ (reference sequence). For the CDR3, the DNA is TGTGCCAGCAGCTTGGCAGGGACGGGGGCAACTAATGAAAAACTGTTTTTT. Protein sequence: CASSLAGTGATNEKLFF. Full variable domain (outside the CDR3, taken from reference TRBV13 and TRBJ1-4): AAGVIQSPRHLIKEKRETATLKCYPIPRHDTVYWYQQGPGQDPQFLISFYEKMQSDKGSIPDRFSAQQFSDYHSELNMSSLELGDSALYFCASSLAGTGATNEKLFFGSGTQLSVL.

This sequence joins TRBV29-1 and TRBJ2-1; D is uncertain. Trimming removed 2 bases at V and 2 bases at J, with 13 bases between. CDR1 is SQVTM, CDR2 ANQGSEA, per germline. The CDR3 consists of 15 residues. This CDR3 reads CSVESGRLTYNEQFF. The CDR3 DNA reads TGCAGCGTTGAATCCGGCAGATTAACCTACAATGAGCAGTTCTTC.

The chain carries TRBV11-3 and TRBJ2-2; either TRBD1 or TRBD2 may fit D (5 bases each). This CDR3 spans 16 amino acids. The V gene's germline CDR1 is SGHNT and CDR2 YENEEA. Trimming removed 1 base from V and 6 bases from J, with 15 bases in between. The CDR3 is CASSLVGAPIAGELFF. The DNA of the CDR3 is TGTGCCAGCAGCTTAGTCGGGGCCCCCATTGCCGGGGAGCTGTTTTTT.

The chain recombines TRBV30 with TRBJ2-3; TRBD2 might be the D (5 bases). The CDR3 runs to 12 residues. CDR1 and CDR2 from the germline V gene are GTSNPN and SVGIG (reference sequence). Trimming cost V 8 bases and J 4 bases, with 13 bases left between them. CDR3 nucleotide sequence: TGTGCCGGAGGAAGGTTGGCAGATACGCAGTATTTT. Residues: CAGGRLADTQYF.

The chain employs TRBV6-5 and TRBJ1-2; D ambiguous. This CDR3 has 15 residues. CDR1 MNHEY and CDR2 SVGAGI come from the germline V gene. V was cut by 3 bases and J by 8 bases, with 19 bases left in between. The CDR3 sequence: CASSYDALGSGGYTF. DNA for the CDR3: TGTGCCAGCAGTTATGACGCGTTGGGGAGCGGGGGCTACACCTTC.

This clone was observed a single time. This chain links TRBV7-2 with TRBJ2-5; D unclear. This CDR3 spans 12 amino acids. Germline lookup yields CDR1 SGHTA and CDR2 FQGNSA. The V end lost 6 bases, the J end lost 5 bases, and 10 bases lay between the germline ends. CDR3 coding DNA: TGTGCCAGCAGTCCAGTCCTGGAGACCCAGTACTTC. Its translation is CASSPVLETQYF.

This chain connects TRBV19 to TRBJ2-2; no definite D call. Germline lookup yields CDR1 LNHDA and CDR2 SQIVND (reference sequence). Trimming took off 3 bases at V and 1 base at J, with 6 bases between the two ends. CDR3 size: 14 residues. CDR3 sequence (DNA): TGTGCCAGTAGTATCAGACAGAACACCGGGGAGCTGTTTTTT. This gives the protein CASSIRQNTGELFF.

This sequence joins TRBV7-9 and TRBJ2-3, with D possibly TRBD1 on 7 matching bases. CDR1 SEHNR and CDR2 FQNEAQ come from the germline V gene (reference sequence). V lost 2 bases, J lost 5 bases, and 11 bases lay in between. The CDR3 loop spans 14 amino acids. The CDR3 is CASSLYRGGDTQYF. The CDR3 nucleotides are TGTGCCAGCAGCTTATACAGGGGAGGAGATACGCAGTATTTT.

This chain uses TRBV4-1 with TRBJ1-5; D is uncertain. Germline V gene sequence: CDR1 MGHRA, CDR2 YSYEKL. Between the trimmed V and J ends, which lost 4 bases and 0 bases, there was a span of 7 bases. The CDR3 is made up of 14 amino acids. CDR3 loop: CASSLKSSNQPQHF. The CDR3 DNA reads TGCGCCAGCAGCCTGAAGAGTAGCAATCAGCCCCAGCATTTT.

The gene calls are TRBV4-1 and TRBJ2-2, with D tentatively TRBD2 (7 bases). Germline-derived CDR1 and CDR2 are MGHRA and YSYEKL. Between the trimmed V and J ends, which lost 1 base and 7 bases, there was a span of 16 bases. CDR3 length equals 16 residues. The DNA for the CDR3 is TGCGCCAGCAGCCAAGTTTGGGGGGGCGAGGACGGGGAGCTGTTTTTT. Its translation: CASSQVWGGEDGELFF.

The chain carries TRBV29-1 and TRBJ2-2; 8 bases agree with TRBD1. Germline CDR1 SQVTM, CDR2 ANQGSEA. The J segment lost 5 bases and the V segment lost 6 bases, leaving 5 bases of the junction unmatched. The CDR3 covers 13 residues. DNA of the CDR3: TGCAGCGTCGCACGACAGGGGACCGGGGAGCTGTTTTTT. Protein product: CSVARQGTGELFF.

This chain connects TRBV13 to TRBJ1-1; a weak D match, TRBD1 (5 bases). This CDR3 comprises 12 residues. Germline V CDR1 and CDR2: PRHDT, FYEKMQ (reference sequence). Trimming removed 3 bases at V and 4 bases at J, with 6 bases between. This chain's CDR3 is CASSLRGTEAFF. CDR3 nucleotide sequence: TGTGCCAGCAGCTTGAGGGGCACTGAAGCTTTCTTT.

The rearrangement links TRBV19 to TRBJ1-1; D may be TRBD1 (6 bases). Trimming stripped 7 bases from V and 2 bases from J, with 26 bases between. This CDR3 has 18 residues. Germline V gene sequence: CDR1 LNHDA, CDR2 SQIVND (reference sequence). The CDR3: CASIPPFGTRGRNTEAFF. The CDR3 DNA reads TGTGCCAGTATCCCCCCTTTTGGGACACGCGGAAGAAACACTGAAGCTTTCTTT.

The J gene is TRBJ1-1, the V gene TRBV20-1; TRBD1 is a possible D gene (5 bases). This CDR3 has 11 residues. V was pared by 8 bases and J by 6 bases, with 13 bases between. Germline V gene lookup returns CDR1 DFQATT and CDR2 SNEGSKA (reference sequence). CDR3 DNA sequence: TGCAGTTCCCGACGGGGGGCTGAAGCTTTCTTT. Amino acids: CSSRRGAEAFF.

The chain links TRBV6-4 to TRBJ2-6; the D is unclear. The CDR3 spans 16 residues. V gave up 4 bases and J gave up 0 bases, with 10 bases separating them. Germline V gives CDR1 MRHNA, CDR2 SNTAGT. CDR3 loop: CASSGSARSGANVLTF. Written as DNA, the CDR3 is TGTGCCAGCAGTGGTTCGGCCCGCTCTGGGGCCAACGTCCTGACTTTC.

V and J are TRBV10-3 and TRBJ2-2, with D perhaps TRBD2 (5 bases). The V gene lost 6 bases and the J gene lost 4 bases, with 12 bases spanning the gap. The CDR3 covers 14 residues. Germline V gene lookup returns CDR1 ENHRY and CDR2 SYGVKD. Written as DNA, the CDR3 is TGTGCCATCAGCGGGGTGCGAGGCACCGGGGAGCTGTTTTTT. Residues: CAISGVRGTGELFF.

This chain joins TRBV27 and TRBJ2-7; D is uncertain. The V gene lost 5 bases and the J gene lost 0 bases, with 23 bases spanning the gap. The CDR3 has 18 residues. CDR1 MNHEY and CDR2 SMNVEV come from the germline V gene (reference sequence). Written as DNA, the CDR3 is TGTGCCAGCAGTCCCATTTCCTGGACCGTGGCTAGCTCCTACGAGCAGTACTTC. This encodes CASSPISWTVASSYEQYF.

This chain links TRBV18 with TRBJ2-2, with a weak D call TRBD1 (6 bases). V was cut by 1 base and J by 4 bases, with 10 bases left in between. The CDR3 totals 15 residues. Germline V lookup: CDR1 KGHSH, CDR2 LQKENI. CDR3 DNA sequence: TGTGCCAGCTCACCACGACAGGCGTCCACCGGGGAGCTGTTTTTT. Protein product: CASSPRQASTGELFF.

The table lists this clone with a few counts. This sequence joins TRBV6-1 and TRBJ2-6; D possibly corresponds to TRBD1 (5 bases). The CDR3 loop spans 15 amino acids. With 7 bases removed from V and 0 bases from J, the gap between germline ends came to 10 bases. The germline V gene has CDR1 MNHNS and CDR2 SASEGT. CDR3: CASIPDSSGANVLTF. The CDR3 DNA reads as TGTGCCAGCATCCCAGACAGCTCTGGGGCCAACGTCCTGACTTTC.

CDR3 in DNA: TGTGCCAGCAGCCCGGACATTCACAATCAGCCCCAGCATTTT. As protein: CASSPDIHNQPQHF. The chain employs TRBV7-9 and TRBJ1-5; D perhaps matches TRBD1 (5 bases). The V end lost 5 bases, the J end lost 3 bases, and 11 bases lay between the germline ends. Looked up from germline, CDR1 is SEHNR and CDR2 is FQNEAQ (reference sequence). The CDR3 contains 14 residues.

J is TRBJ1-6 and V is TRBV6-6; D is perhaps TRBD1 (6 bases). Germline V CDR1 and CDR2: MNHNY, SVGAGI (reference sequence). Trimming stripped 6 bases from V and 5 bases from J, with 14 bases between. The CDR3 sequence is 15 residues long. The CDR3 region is CASSRRTENNSPLHF. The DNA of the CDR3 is TGTGCCAGCAGCCGAAGGACAGAGAATAATTCACCCCTCCACTTT.

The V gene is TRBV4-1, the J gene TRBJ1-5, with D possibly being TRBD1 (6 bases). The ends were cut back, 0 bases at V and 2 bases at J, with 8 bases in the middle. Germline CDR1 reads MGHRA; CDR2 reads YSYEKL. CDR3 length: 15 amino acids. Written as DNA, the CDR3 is TGCGCCAGCAGCCAAGAAGGGGGGGGCAATCAGCCCCAGCATTTT. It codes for CASSQEGGGNQPQHF.

The chain's CDR3 is CASSQVGSYEQYF. The DNA of the CDR3 is TGCGCCAGCAGCCAAGTTGGGAGCTACGAGCAGTACTTC. The V and J genes are TRBV4-1 and TRBJ2-7; D is perhaps TRBD2 (5 bases). V was pared by 1 base and J by 3 bases, with 7 bases between. CDR1 and CDR2 from the germline V gene are MGHRA and YSYEKL. The CDR3 totals 13 residues.

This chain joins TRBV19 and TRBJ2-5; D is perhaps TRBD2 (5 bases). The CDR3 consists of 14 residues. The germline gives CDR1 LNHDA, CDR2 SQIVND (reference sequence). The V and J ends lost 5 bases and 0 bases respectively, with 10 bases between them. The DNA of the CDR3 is TGTGCCAGTAGTGGGAGCAGGTACCAAGAGACCCAGTACTTC. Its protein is CASSGSRYQETQYF.